Below, one TCR beta chain is given with its context. Antigen: not known. The data derive from a study of shared clonotypes between healthy human individuals. Whole-study results and caveats: Apart from blood, nothing was sampled; tissue repertoires likely differ. Clonotype sharing among donors, it was expected, would be affected by sequencing depth.

The split of CD4+ cells yielded CD45RA+ naive and CD45RA-negative memory subsets. Per the germline V gene, CDR1 is WSHSY and CDR2 is SAAADI. There are 14 residues in the CDR3. Each subset's genomic DNA was split evenly across several immunoSEQ plates. The repertoire was sequenced with immunoSEQ multiplex PCR; TCRdb's copy has only in-frame clones and lacks some. This table has some 2 million clones, roughly 94% appearing once. The rearrangement uses TRBV10-2 and TRBJ2-5, with 7 nucleotides matching TRBD1. The tail of the sequence fits TRBJ2-7 better, so the J call may be wrong. The sequenced sample consisted of naive CD4+ T cells sorted from blood. Regarding subset: CD45RA+ positively selected. The source of this sequence is a man aged 18 to 35 in good health. CDR3 sequence: CASSLQGPSYEQYF. CDR3 bases: TGCGCCAGCAGTCTACAGGGGCCCTCCTACGAGCAGTACTTC.